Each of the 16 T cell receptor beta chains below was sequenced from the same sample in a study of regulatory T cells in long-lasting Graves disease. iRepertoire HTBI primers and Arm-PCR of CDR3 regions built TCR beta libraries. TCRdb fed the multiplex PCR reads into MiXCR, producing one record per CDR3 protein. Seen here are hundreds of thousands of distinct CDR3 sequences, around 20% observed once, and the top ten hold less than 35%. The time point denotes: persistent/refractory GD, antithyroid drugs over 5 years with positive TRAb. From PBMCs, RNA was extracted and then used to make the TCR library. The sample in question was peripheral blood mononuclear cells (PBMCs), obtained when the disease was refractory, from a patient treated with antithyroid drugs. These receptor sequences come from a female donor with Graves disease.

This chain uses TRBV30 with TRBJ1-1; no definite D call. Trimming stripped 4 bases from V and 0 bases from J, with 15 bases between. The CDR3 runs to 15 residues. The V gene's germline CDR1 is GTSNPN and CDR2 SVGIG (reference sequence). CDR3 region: CAWNPAGALNTEAFF. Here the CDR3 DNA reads TGTGCCTGGAATCCGGCAGGAGCCTTGAACACTGAAGCTTTCTTT.

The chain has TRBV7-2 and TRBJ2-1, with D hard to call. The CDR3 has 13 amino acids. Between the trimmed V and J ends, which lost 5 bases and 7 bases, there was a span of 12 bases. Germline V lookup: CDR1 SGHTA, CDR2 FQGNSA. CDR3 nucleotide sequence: TGTGCCAGCAGCAACCGAAAAGGGAATGAGCAGTTCTTC. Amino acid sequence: CASSNRKGNEQFF.

The CDR3 here is CASSYSAGSPPNYGYTF. In nucleotides, the CDR3 is TGTGCCAGCAGTTACTCGGCTGGGAGCCCGCCTAACTATGGCTACACCTTC. This chain joins TRBV6-9 and TRBJ1-2; D is unclear. The V gene lost 3 bases and the J gene lost 0 bases, with 17 bases spanning the gap. CDR1 MNHGY and CDR2 SVAAGI come from the germline V gene. The CDR3 consists of 17 residues.

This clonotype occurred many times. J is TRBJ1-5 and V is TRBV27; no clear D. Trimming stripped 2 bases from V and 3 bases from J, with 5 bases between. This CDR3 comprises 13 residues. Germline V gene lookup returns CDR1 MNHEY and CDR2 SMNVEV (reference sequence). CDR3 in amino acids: CASSLGLNQPQHF. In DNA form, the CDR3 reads TGTGCCAGCAGTTTAGGTCTCAATCAGCCCCAGCATTTT.

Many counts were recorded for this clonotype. CDR3 protein: CASSERDIGELFF. The CDR3 nucleotides are TGTGCCAGCAGTGAAAGGGACATCGGGGAGCTGTTTTTT. The gene calls are TRBV6-1 and TRBJ2-2; perhaps TRBD1 as D (6 bases). Looked up from germline, CDR1 is MNHNS and CDR2 is SASEGT. The CDR3 has 13 residues. V was pared by 2 bases and J by 7 bases, with 8 bases between.

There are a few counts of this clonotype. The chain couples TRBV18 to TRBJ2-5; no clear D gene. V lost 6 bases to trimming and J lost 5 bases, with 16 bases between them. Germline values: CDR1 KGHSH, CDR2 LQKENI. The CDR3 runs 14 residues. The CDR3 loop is CASSFRVQFETQYF. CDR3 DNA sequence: TGTGCCAGCTCTTTCCGCGTCCAGTTTGAGACCCAGTACTTC.

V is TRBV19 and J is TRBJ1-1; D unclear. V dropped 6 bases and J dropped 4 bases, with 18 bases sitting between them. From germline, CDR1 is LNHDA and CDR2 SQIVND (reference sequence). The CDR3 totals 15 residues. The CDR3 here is CASSPGPGFITEAFF. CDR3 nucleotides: TGTGCCAGTAGCCCCGGCCCGGGGTTTATCACTGAAGCTTTCTTT. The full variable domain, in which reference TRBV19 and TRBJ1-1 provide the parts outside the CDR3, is DGGITQSPKYLFRKEGQNVTLSCEQNLNHDAMYWYRQDPGQGLRLIYYSQIVNDFQKGDIAEGYSVSREKKESFPLTVTSAQKNPTAFYLCASSPGPGFITEAFFGQGTRLTVV.

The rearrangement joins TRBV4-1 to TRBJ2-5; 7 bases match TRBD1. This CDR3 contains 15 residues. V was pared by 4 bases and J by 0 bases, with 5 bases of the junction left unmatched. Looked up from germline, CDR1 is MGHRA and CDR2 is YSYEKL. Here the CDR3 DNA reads TGCGCCAGCAGCCCTCCAGGACAGGACCAAGAGACCCAGTACTTC. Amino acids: CASSPPGQDQETQYF.

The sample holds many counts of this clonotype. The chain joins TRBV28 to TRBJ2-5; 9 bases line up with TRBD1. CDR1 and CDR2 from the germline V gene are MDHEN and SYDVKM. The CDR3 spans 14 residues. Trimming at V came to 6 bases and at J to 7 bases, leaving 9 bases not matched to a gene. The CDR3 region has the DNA TGTGCCAGCAGCTCCGGGACAGGGATTAGGACCCAGTACTTC. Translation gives CASSSGTGIRTQYF.

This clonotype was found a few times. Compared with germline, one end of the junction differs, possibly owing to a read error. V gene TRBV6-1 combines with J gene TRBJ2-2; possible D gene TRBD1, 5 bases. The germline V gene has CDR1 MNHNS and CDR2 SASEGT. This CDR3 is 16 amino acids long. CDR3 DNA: TGTGCCATCAGTGAGCTTTGGGGCCGTAACACCGGGGAGCTGTTTTTT. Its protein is CAISELWGRNTGELFF.

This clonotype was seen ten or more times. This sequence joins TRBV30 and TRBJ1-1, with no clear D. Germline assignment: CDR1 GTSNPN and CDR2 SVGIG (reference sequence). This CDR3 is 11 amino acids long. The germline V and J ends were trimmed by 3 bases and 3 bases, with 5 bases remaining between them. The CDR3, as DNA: TGTGCCTGGAGGGGTTACACTGAAGCTTTCTTT. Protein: CAWRGYTEAFF.

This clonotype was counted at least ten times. CDR3 sequence reads: CASNLGGNQPQHF. The CDR3 DNA follows: TGTGCCAGCAACCTGGGCGGGAATCAGCCCCAGCATTTT. The chain uses TRBV28 and TRBJ1-5; D ambiguous. CDR1 is MDHEN, CDR2 SYDVKM, per germline. V was shortened by 7 bases and J by 4 bases, with 11 bases between the two germline ends. The CDR3 totals 13 residues.

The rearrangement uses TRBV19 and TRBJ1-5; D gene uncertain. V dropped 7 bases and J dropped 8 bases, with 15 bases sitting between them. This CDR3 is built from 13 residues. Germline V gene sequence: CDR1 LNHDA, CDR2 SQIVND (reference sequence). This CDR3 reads CASNFVDREPQHF. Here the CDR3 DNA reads TGTGCCAGTAACTTCGTGGACCGAGAGCCCCAGCATTTT.

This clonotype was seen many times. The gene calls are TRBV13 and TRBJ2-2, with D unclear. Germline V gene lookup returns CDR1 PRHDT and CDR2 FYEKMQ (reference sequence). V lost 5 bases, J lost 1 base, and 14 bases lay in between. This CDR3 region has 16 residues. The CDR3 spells CASSKLPRENTGELFF. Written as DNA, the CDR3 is TGTGCCAGCAGCAAACTCCCCAGAGAGAACACCGGGGAGCTGTTTTTT.

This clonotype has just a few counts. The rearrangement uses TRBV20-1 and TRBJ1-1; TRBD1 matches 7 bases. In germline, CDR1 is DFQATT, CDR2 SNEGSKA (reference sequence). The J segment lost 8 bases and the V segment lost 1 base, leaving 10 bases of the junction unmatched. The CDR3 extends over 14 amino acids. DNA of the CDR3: TGCAGTGCTAGAGTGGGGGGGGACAGCGTCGAAGCTTTCTTT. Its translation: CSARVGGDSVEAFF.

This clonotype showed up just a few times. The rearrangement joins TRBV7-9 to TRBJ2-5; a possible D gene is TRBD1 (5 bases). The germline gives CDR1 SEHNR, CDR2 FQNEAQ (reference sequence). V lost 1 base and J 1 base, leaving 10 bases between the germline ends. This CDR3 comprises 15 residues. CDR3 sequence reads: CASSLGQISQETQYF. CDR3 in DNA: TGTGCCAGCAGCTTAGGACAGATAAGCCAAGAGACCCAGTACTTC.